This T cell receptor (beta chain) was captured by sequencing in a study of naive and memory T cell subsets. Study outcomes and limitations: In CD4 and CD8 cells, diversity dropped from naive through EMRA. Clonotypes are single alpha or beta chains, not paired receptors.

Both TRBC1 and TRBC2 were covered by a beta constant-region primer of two equimolar oligonucleotides. Nested alpha and beta constant-region primers with the SP2 primer drove four PCR rounds on ligated cDNA. The cDNA 3' end received a ligated single-stranded oligonucleotide carrying the SP2 primer and a 12-nucleotide UMI. TCRdb itself ran the UMI-ligation and nested PCR reads through MiXCR, one entry per CDR3 protein. Of 80,000 to 95,000 distinct CDR3 sequences listed, over 9% are singletons. This clonotype has only a few counts. As yet, its antigen is unknown. The trim removed 4 bases at V and 1 base at J, leaving 5 bases unmatched. The germline V gene encodes CDR1 SQVTM and CDR2 ANQGSEA. The CDR3 loop spans 14 amino acids. From the second PCR step, alpha and beta chains were amplified apart.

The clonotype originates from a human donor in good health. Sequencing was performed on naive CD8+ T cells from blood. This sequence joins TRBV29-1 and TRBJ2-3; 7 nucleotides align to TRBD1. CDR3 residues: CSVGRGLRTDTQYF. In DNA, the CDR3 is TGCAGCGTTGGAAGGGGGCTCCGCACAGATACGCAGTATTTT.